The 26 T cell receptor beta chains in this list originate from one sample, sequenced in a study of high-grade serous ovarian cancer treatment subgroups. The tumor samples were collected prior to definitive surgery or chemotherapy. Profiled with immunoSEQ multiplex PCR; TCRdb holds only in-frame clones, not every one. The sample gives 11,000 or so clones, 80% to 85% of which show up once; around 6.6% is in the top ten. Sequenced sample: tumor tissue. Source of these receptors: a human donor with high-grade serous ovarian cancer.

The chain carries TRBV30 and TRBJ2-1, with 9 bases lining up with TRBD2. Germline V gene data show CDR1 as GTSNPN and CDR2 as SVGIG (reference sequence). The CDR3 is 12 amino acids. The V and J ends lost 5 bases and 9 bases, in that order; junction bases with no gene match: 5. CDR3 DNA: TGTGCCTGGCAGTTAGCGGGAGTTGAGCAGTTCTTC. Encoded protein: CAWQLAGVEQFF.

This clone was seen once. This chain joins TRBV11-2 and TRBJ2-1; TRBD1 or TRBD2 may be the D gene (5 bases each). This CDR3 has 14 amino acids. V was shortened by 1 base and J by 7 bases, with 11 bases between the two germline ends. CDR1 and CDR2 from the germline V gene are SGHAT and FQNNGV. CDR3 in DNA: TGTGCCAGCAGCTTAGTAGGGACCGTAAATGAGCAGTTCTTC. Translation: CASSLVGTVNEQFF.

The rearrangement links TRBV21-1 to TRBJ2-5; the table's D call of TRBD2 was not tested on the DNA. TRBV21-1 has pseudogene status. CDR3 length: 18 amino acids. The CDR3 loop is CASSKGGTSGFYQETQYF. CDR3 DNA sequence: TGTGCCAGCAGCAAAGGGGGGACTAGCGGGTTTTACCAAGAGACCCAGTACTTC.

The gene calls are TRBV27 and TRBJ2-6; either TRBD1 or TRBD2 may fit D (6 bases each). The CDR3 covers 17 residues. Trimming took off 7 bases at V and 0 bases at J, with 16 bases between the two ends. The germline CDR1 and CDR2 sequences are MNHEY and SMNVEV (reference sequence). CDR3 DNA: TGTGCCAGCAAATTGAGACAGGAGGGCTCTGGGGCCAACGTCCTGACTTTC. It specifies CASKLRQEGSGANVLTF.

The rearrangement uses TRBV6-6 and TRBJ2-1; D is undetermined. The V gene's germline CDR1 is MNHNY and CDR2 SVGAGI (reference sequence). This CDR3 is 11 amino acids long. V was clipped by 10 bases and J by 3 bases, with 7 bases between them. CDR3 in amino acids: CATSRYNEQFF. The CDR3 coding sequence is TGTGCCACCTCTCGCTACAATGAGCAGTTCTTC.

The chain couples TRBV28 to TRBJ2-7; D might be TRBD2 (6 bases). The CDR3 loop spans 14 amino acids. CDR1 is MDHEN, CDR2 SYDVKM, per germline. The V gene lost 3 bases and the J gene lost 4 bases, with 13 bases spanning the gap. The CDR3 protein is CASSFGGYFYEQYF. CDR3 coding DNA: TGTGCCAGCAGTTTCGGGGGTTACTTTTACGAGCAGTACTTC.

The V gene is TRBV5-1, the J gene TRBJ2-3, with D uncertain. CDR1 is SGHRS and CDR2 is YFSETQ in the germline V gene. Trimming pared 2 bases from V and 4 bases from J, leaving 8 bases between. The CDR3 has 13 amino acids. The CDR3 sequence: CASSFGPSDTQYF. For the CDR3, the DNA is TGCGCCAGCAGCTTCGGGCCATCAGATACGCAGTATTTT.

This clone was recorded once. The genes are TRBV5-1 and TRBJ1-2; the match to TRBD1 covers 11 bases. The germline V gene encodes CDR1 SGHRS and CDR2 YFSETQ. This CDR3 region has 17 residues. The V segment lost 3 bases and the J segment 4 bases; nucleotides outside the gene matches: 11. This CDR3 is CASSSRTGGRGSYGYTF. Here the CDR3 DNA reads TGCGCCAGCAGCTCTCGGACAGGGGGCCGAGGGTCCTATGGCTACACCTTC.

This clone was counted once. The chain uses TRBV11-2 and TRBJ1-6; D not resolved. From germline, CDR1 is SGHAT and CDR2 FQNNGV. The CDR3 is 19 amino acids. V dropped 0 bases and J dropped 7 bases, with 22 bases sitting between them. CDR3 protein: CASSLDLSGLDGRNSPLHF. Written as DNA, the CDR3 is TGTGCCAGCAGCTTAGATCTGTCGGGTCTAGACGGACGAAATTCACCCCTCCACTTT.

The chain couples TRBV4-1 to TRBJ2-7; no clear D. Trimming cost V 1 base and J 4 bases, with 14 bases left between them. CDR1 and CDR2 from the germline V gene are MGHRA and YSYEKL. This CDR3 spans 15 amino acids. The CDR3 region is CASSQGALWGYEQYF. CDR3 nucleotides: TGCGCCAGCAGCCAAGGGGCGTTGTGGGGTTACGAGCAGTACTTC.

The J gene is TRBJ2-3, the V gene TRBV30; D unresolved. Germline V gene data show CDR1 as GTSNPN and CDR2 as SVGIG (reference sequence). The CDR3 sequence is 13 residues long. The V and J ends lost 1 base and 8 bases respectively, with 13 bases between them. The CDR3 DNA sequence: TGTGCCTGGAGTGGGGTTTTGGGCAGTACGCAGTATTTT. This gives the protein CAWSGVLGSTQYF.

J is TRBJ1-1 and V is TRBV2; 9 bases match TRBD1. Germline CDR1 and CDR2: SNHLY and FYNNEI. Trimming took 8 bases from V and 4 from J; bases not matched to a gene: 8. The CDR3 sequence is 14 residues long. CDR3 residues: CASVQTGGRTEAFF. The CDR3 bases are TGTGCCAGCGTCCAAACAGGGGGCCGCACTGAAGCTTTCTTT.

The genes are TRBV7-2 and TRBJ2-3; 10 bases line up with TRBD1. This CDR3 is built from 16 residues. The V gene end was trimmed by 1 base and the J gene end by 7 bases; junction bases not matched to a gene: 8. From germline, CDR1 is SGHTA and CDR2 FQGNSA. The CDR3 nucleotides are TGTGCCAGCAGCTTAGGTCCGGGACAGGGGACTTATACGCAGTATTTT. Its protein is CASSLGPGQGTYTQYF.

J is TRBJ2-5 and V is TRBV27; D possibly corresponds to TRBD1 (5 bases). The CDR3 sequence is 14 residues long. CDR1 MNHEY and CDR2 SMNVEV come from the germline V gene (reference sequence). V dropped 6 bases and J dropped 4 bases, with 15 bases sitting between them. This CDR3 is CASSGLGQGETQYF. CDR3 coding DNA: TGTGCCAGCAGCGGATTGGGGCAGGGAGAGACCCAGTACTTC.

The chain uses TRBV5-1 and TRBJ2-5, with D possibly TRBD2 on 6 matching bases. V was trimmed by 0 bases and J by 5 bases, leaving 11 bases between them. Per germline, CDR1 SGHRS and CDR2 YFSETQ. The CDR3 contains 14 residues. This chain's CDR3 is CASSLAGAGETQYF. The CDR3 region has the DNA TGCGCCAGCAGCTTGGCCGGGGCGGGGGAGACCCAGTACTTC.

The V gene is TRBV5-1, the J gene TRBJ2-3, with TRBD1 as a possible D gene (5 bases). Trimming pared 2 bases from V and 2 bases from J, leaving 9 bases between. Germline V CDR1 and CDR2: SGHRS, YFSETQ. The CDR3 has 14 amino acids. CDR3 in DNA: TGCGCCAGCAGCTTAGAAGGGGTCACAGATACGCAGTATTTT. Protein: CASSLEGVTDTQYF.

V gene TRBV18 combines with J gene TRBJ2-7; no definite D call. CDR1 is KGHSH, CDR2 LQKENI, per germline. CDR3 length equals 16 residues. V lost 0 bases, J lost 2 bases, and 14 bases lay in between. In DNA, the CDR3 is TGTGCCAGCTCACCACCGGACCCTGTCCCCACCTACGAGCAGTACTTC. It is translated as CASSPPDPVPTYEQYF.

The chain links TRBV28 to TRBJ2-2; the match to TRBD2 covers 9 bases. Germline lookup yields CDR1 MDHEN and CDR2 SYDVKM. There are 16 residues in the CDR3. With 2 bases clipped from V and 7 bases from J, the junction kept 8 bases outside the gene matches. CDR3 sequence: CASSLLAGSRVGELFF. CDR3 DNA sequence: TGTGCCAGCAGTTTACTAGCGGGATCCCGAGTCGGGGAGCTGTTTTTT.

This chain uses TRBV2 with TRBJ2-5; unclear D gene. Germline CDR1 is SNHLY and CDR2 is FYNNEI. CDR3 length equals 14 residues. V shed 2 bases and J shed 1 base, with 8 bases lying between them. CDR3 residues: CASSEWAIQETQYF. CDR3 bases: TGTGCCAGCAGTGAATGGGCAATCCAAGAGACCCAGTACTTC.

The chain links TRBV5-6 to TRBJ2-1; weak D call: TRBD1 (5 bases). The V gene lost 1 base and the J gene lost 0 bases, with 8 bases spanning the gap. The CDR3 is made up of 15 amino acids. Germline CDR1 is SGHDT and CDR2 is YYEEEE. The CDR3 protein is CASSLRTSSYNEQFF. The CDR3 nucleotides read TGTGCCAGCAGCTTGAGGACAAGCTCCTACAATGAGCAGTTCTTC.

The rearrangement uses TRBV7-9 and TRBJ2-7; 8 positions agree with TRBD2. Per the germline V gene, CDR1 is SEHNR and CDR2 is FQNEAQ (reference sequence). V lost 6 bases to trimming and J lost 6 bases; unmatched junction nucleotides: 7. This CDR3 is built from 13 residues. The chain's CDR3 is CASRDGRASEQYF. The CDR3 bases are TGTGCCAGCAGGGACGGGAGGGCCTCCGAGCAGTACTTC.

The CDR3 here is CASKGAGFAGELFF. DNA for the CDR3: TGTGCCAGCAAGGGGGCAGGCTTCGCCGGGGAGCTGTTTTTT. The V gene is TRBV28, the J gene TRBJ2-2; 7 positions match TRBD1. With V trimmed by 7 bases and J by 6 bases, 8 bases remained unmatched. CDR1 and CDR2 from the germline V gene are MDHEN and SYDVKM. The CDR3 sequence is 14 residues long. Combining the CDR3 with reference TRBV28 and TRBJ2-2 gives the whole variable domain DVKVTQSSRYLVKRTGEKVFLECVQDMDHENMFWYRQDPGLGLRLIYFSYDVKMKEKGDIPEGYSVSREKKERFSLILESASTNQTSMYLCASKGAGFAGELFFGEGSRLTVL.

V usage is TRBV7-9 and J usage is TRBJ2-7; unclear D gene. V dropped 1 base and J dropped 2 bases, with 15 bases sitting between them. CDR3 length equals 16 residues. Germline CDR1 is SEHNR and CDR2 is FQNEAQ (reference sequence). In DNA form, the CDR3 reads TGTGCCAGCAGCTTAGGAGGTGGAAGGGTTACCTACGAGCAGTACTTC. It is translated as CASSLGGGRVTYEQYF.

The rearrangement uses TRBV27 and TRBJ1-4; D may be TRBD1 (5 bases). This CDR3 comprises 15 residues. The V and J ends lost 6 bases and 6 bases respectively, with 17 bases between them. Per the germline V gene, CDR1 is MNHEY and CDR2 is SMNVEV (reference sequence). This CDR3 is CASRLWGGMDEKLFF. The CDR3 coding sequence is TGTGCCAGCAGACTCTGGGGGGGGATGGATGAAAAACTGTTTTTT.

There are a few counts of this clone. The chain uses TRBV27 and TRBJ1-3, with D tentatively TRBD1 (5 bases). The CDR3 has 16 residues. Germline CDR1 reads MNHEY; CDR2 reads SMNVEV (reference sequence). The ends were cut back, 3 bases at V and 5 bases at J, with 17 bases in the middle. The chain's CDR3 is CASSLMGPLGRNTIYF. CDR3 in DNA: TGTGCCAGCAGTTTGATGGGACCCCTTGGTAGAAACACCATATATTTT.

Points on this clone: Mismatch with germline at one junction end may stem from a read error. The chain uses TRBV5-4 and TRBJ1-2; D may be TRBD1 (6 bases). This CDR3 spans 14 amino acids. The germline V gene encodes CDR1 SGHNT and CDR2 YYREEE (reference sequence). In DNA form, the CDR3 reads TGTGCCAGCAGGTTGGACAGCCCCTACTATGGCTACACCTTC. It codes for CASRLDSPYYGYTF.